The 23 T cell receptor beta chains given below trace back to one sample, sequenced in a study of blood T cell repertoires in COVID-19. This table comes from immunoSEQ multiplex PCR, and its TCRdb copy is limited to in-frame clones, with some not included. The sample yields over 450,000 clones, 85% to 90% seen once. The specimen sequenced was peripheral blood. The receptors originated from a woman between 50 and 59 years old with COVID-19, enrolled during active disease.

The chain recombines TRBV5-6 with TRBJ1-6; TRBD1 matches 7 bases. Germline V gene data show CDR1 as SGHDT and CDR2 as YYEEEE. The V gene end was trimmed by 3 bases and the J gene end by 7 bases; junction bases not matched to a gene: 4. This CDR3 has 14 amino acids. The CDR3 here is CASSSTGQNSPLHF. CDR3 DNA: TGTGCCAGCAGCTCGACGGGACAGAATTCACCCCTCCACTTT.

The V and J genes are TRBV6-5 and TRBJ2-5; TRBD2 might be the D (6 bases). This CDR3 region has 15 residues. Germline assignment: CDR1 MNHEY and CDR2 SVGAGI. The V end lost 0 bases, the J end lost 1 base, and 9 bases lay between the germline ends. The CDR3 region is CASSYSGRRQETQYF. For the CDR3, the DNA is TGTGCCAGCAGTTACTCGGGGAGGCGCCAAGAGACCCAGTACTTC.

The table lists this clone with a count of one. This chain connects TRBV2 to TRBJ1-1; D is possibly TRBD1 (6 bases). The CDR3 loop spans 13 amino acids. With 4 bases removed from V and 4 bases from J, the gap between germline ends came to 10 bases. CDR1 is SNHLY, CDR2 FYNNEI, per germline. This CDR3 reads CASSARQATEAFF. CDR3 nucleotide sequence: TGTGCCAGCAGTGCCAGACAGGCCACTGAAGCTTTCTTT.

The chain uses TRBV6-5 and TRBJ1-1, with a weak D call TRBD1 (5 bases). Germline V CDR1 and CDR2: MNHEY, SVGAGI. The CDR3 extends over 15 amino acids. V was shortened by 6 bases and J by 1 base, with 15 bases between the two germline ends. The CDR3 sequence: CASRKTRTGNTEAFF. CDR3 nucleotides: TGTGCCAGCAGGAAAACCCGAACAGGGAACACTGAAGCTTTCTTT.

The chain joins TRBV5-4 to TRBJ2-1; D is ambiguous. The germline V and J ends were trimmed by 0 bases and 8 bases, with 9 bases remaining between them. The CDR3 length is 13 residues. CDR1 SGHNT and CDR2 YYREEE come from the germline V gene (reference sequence). The CDR3 bases are TGTGCCAGCAGCTTGGTCTTTCTCGATGAGCAGTTCTTC. Residues: CASSLVFLDEQFF.

The rearrangement joins TRBV7-9 to TRBJ1-2; 7 positions agree with TRBD1. CDR3 length: 14 residues. V was clipped by 5 bases and J by 4 bases; unmatched bases: 7. The germline CDR1 and CDR2 sequences are SEHNR and FQNEAQ (reference sequence). CDR3 amino acids: CASSPLTGRYGYTF. In nucleotides, the CDR3 is TGTGCCAGCAGCCCCCTGACAGGGCGCTATGGCTACACCTTC.

The genes are TRBV19 and TRBJ1-2; D unresolved. V lost 5 bases, J lost 0 bases, and 7 bases lay in between. CDR1 LNHDA and CDR2 SQIVND come from the germline V gene (reference sequence). CDR3 length: 13 amino acids. The CDR3 DNA follows: TGTGCCAGTAGTGTAAATCCTAACTATGGCTACACCTTC. Translating it yields CASSVNPNYGYTF.

The chain employs TRBV6-5 and TRBJ1-4; D gene ambiguous. Germline V gene sequence: CDR1 MNHEY, CDR2 SVGAGI. This CDR3 is built from 13 residues. Trimming took 4 bases from V and 14 from J, leaving 17 bases between them. This chain's CDR3 is CASSSREGLSLFF. The CDR3 DNA follows: TGTGCCAGCAGTTCCCGGGAGGGATTGAGCCTGTTTTTT.

V usage is TRBV19 and J usage is TRBJ1-5; 7 bases are shared with TRBD1. V was pared by 5 bases and J by 0 bases, with 19 bases of the junction left unmatched. The CDR3 is 20 amino acids. Germline values: CDR1 LNHDA, CDR2 SQIVND (reference sequence). DNA of the CDR3: TGTGCCAGTAGTTTGCCCCCGTCGGGACAGCAAGGATATAGCAATCAGCCCCAGCATTTT. Its protein is CASSLPPSGQQGYSNQPQHF. Variable domain in full (rest from reference TRBV19 and TRBJ1-5): DGGITQSPKYLFRKEGQNVTLSCEQNLNHDAMYWYRQDPGQGLRLIYYSQIVNDFQKGDIAEGYSVSREKKESFPLTVTSAQKNPTAFYLCASSLPPSGQQGYSNQPQHFGDGTRLSIL.

V is TRBV10-2 and J is TRBJ1-6; TRBD1 matches 9 bases. V lost 2 bases, J lost 10 bases, and 9 bases stayed unmatched. Germline V gene lookup returns CDR1 WSHSY and CDR2 SAAADI. This CDR3 is built from 16 residues. CDR3 sequence reads: CASSEILQGAESPLHF. The CDR3 region has the DNA TGCGCCAGCAGTGAGATCCTACAGGGGGCAGAATCACCCCTCCACTTT.

A single count supports this clone. The genes are TRBV30 and TRBJ2-5; tentatively, D is TRBD1 (5 bases). Germline assignment: CDR1 GTSNPN and CDR2 SVGIG (reference sequence). V shed 7 bases and J shed 2 bases, with 8 bases lying between them. The CDR3 runs to 11 residues. CDR3 bases: TGTGCCTTAAGACAGCAAGAGACCCAGTACTTC. This encodes CALRQQETQYF.

The V call is TRBV11-2, the J call TRBJ1-2; 9 bases map to TRBD1. V lost 7 bases to trimming and J lost 7 bases; unmatched junction nucleotides: 10. The CDR3 spans 14 residues. Germline V CDR1 and CDR2: SGHAT, FQNNGV. The CDR3 sequence: CASTPGQGLVGYTF. The CDR3 coding sequence is TGTGCCAGCACCCCCGGACAGGGGTTAGTTGGCTACACCTTC.

V gene TRBV24-1 combines with J gene TRBJ2-3; 9 positions match TRBD1. The CDR3 contains 16 residues. Germline CDR1 reads KGHDR; CDR2 reads SFDVKD. V was pared by 4 bases and J by 4 bases, with 8 bases of the junction left unmatched. The CDR3 region has the DNA TGTGCCACCAGTGAACCGGGACAGGGTAGAGCAGATACGCAGTATTTT. This encodes CATSEPGQGRADTQYF.

In regard to this clone: The same CDR3 arises from other DNA sequences in this sample as well. The chain has TRBV5-1 and TRBJ1-1; D not certain. There are 15 residues in the CDR3. Per germline, CDR1 SGHRS and CDR2 YFSETQ. Trimming shortened V by 0 bases and J by 0 bases, and 9 bases separated the two germline ends. The CDR3 region has the DNA TGCGCCAGCAGCTTGGTGGGCGGGATGAACACTGAAGCTTTCTTT. Encoded protein: CASSLVGGMNTEAFF. Complete variable domain (other parts from reference TRBV5-1 and TRBJ1-1): KAGVTQTPRYLIKTRGQQVTLSCSPISGHRSVSWYQQTPGQGLQFLFEYFSETQRNKGNFPGRFSGRQFSNSRSEMNVSTLELGDSALYLCASSLVGGMNTEAFFGQGTRLTVV.

The gene calls are TRBV6-5 and TRBJ1-3; weak D call: TRBD1 (5 bases). Between the trimmed V and J ends, which lost 6 bases and 0 bases, there was a span of 9 bases. The CDR3 totals 14 residues. The germline CDR1 and CDR2 sequences are MNHEY and SVGAGI. The CDR3 is CASRVTASGNTIYF. CDR3 in DNA: TGTGCCAGCAGAGTGACAGCCTCTGGAAACACCATATATTTT.

In this sample, this clone turned up once. The chain joins TRBV24-1 to TRBJ1-2; D is unclear. The CDR3 runs 13 residues. Germline assignment: CDR1 KGHDR and CDR2 SFDVKD. The V gene lost 9 bases and the J gene lost 4 bases, with 14 bases spanning the gap. CDR3 DNA: TGTGCCACCCCACCAGGATCTTCCTATGGCTACACCTTC. Encoded protein: CATPPGSSYGYTF.

The sample holds one count of this clone. V is TRBV6-1 and J is TRBJ2-3; D might be TRBD2 (7 bases). This CDR3 region has 17 residues. Trimming removed 0 bases at V and 1 base at J, with 14 bases between. The germline V gene encodes CDR1 MNHNS and CDR2 SASEGT. The CDR3 DNA follows: TGTGCCAGCAGTGAAGCCGCGGGGGCCGGGGGCACAGATACGCAGTATTTT. Residues: CASSEAAGAGGTDTQYF.

This clone came up once. This chain's CDR3 is CASRESNQPQHF. DNA of the CDR3: TGTGCGAGTAGGGAGTCCAATCAGCCCCAGCATTTT. The chain uses TRBV28 and TRBJ1-5, with D unresolved. Germline V gene sequence: CDR1 MDHEN, CDR2 SYDVKM. CDR3 size: 12 residues. The variable domain in full, with the rest retrieved from reference TRBV28 and TRBJ1-5, is DVKVTQSSRYLVKRTGEKVFLECVQDMDHENMFWYRQDPGLGLRLIYFSYDVKMKEKGDIPEGYSVSREKKERFSLILESASTNQTSMYLCASRESNQPQHFGDGTRLSIL.

V usage is TRBV5-1 and J usage is TRBJ1-1; 11 bases fit TRBD1. The germline V gene has CDR1 SGHRS and CDR2 YFSETQ. J lost 3 bases, V lost 4 bases, and 2 bases had no gene match. The CDR3 is 14 amino acids. CDR3 residues: CASSTGQGDTEAFF. The CDR3 DNA reads as TGCGCCAGCAGCACGGGACAGGGGGACACTGAAGCTTTCTTT.

The V call is TRBV5-8, the J call TRBJ2-5, with a tentative D call TRBD2 (6 bases). Trimming pared 4 bases from V and 1 base from J, leaving 20 bases between. The germline V gene has CDR1 SGHTS and CDR2 YDEGEE. There are 17 residues in the CDR3. CDR3: CASSPGDSSVLQETQYF. The DNA for the CDR3 is TGTGCCAGCAGCCCGGGGGACTCTAGTGTCCTCCAAGAGACCCAGTACTTC.

This clone was seen just once. The chain combines TRBV5-1 with TRBJ1-2; no clear D. Germline values: CDR1 SGHRS, CDR2 YFSETQ. Trimming cost V 4 bases and J 4 bases, with 14 bases left between them. The CDR3 extends over 14 amino acids. CDR3 loop: CASSPESSFYGYTF. The DNA for the CDR3 is TGCGCCAGCAGCCCGGAGTCGTCGTTCTATGGCTACACCTTC.

This chain links TRBV5-6 with TRBJ1-2; 7 bases line up with TRBD1. The germline CDR1 and CDR2 sequences are SGHDT and YYEEEE. V shed 7 bases and J 8 bases; nucleotides not matched to a gene: 14. The CDR3 covers 14 residues. CDR3 sequence (DNA): TGTGCCAGCCGATCCTCGGACAGGATCAAGGGCTACACCTTC. Translated, it gives CASRSSDRIKGYTF.

This chain links TRBV19 with TRBJ2-7, with a tentative D call TRBD1 (6 bases). Trimming removed 2 bases from V and 2 bases from J, with 10 bases in between. This CDR3 has 14 amino acids. Germline V lookup: CDR1 LNHDA, CDR2 SQIVND (reference sequence). The CDR3 DNA follows: TGTGCCAGTAGTATAAGCAGGGGTGCCTACGAGCAGTACTTC. Protein: CASSISRGAYEQYF.